This T cell receptor (beta chain) was identified in a study of T cells in Graves' hyperthyroidism and ophthalmopathy. As for the study in general: Peripheral blood draws took place at initial diagnosis, ahead of any treatment.

The source material, RNA transcripts, was used to amplify TCR beta CDR3 regions. First-round RT-PCR of the TCR CDR3 relied on the HTBI primer set. Using its own MiXCR run on the multiplex PCR reads, TCRdb lists one record per CDR3 protein. The sample has under 300,000 distinct CDR3 sequences, about 20% seen once. CDR3 length: 13 residues. V gave up 7 bases and J gave up 1 base, with 10 bases separating them. Germline V lookup: CDR1 MNHEY, CDR2 SVGEGT. The chain is built from TRBV6-2 or TRBV6-3 and TRBJ1-2; tentative D call: TRBD1 (5 bases). Specimen: blood. This TCR derives from a man aged 25 to 40 with Graves' ophthalmopathy. This CDR3 is CASTTGVNYGYTF. The CDR3 DNA reads TGTGCCAGCACCACGGGGGTTAACTATGGCTACACCTTC.